In its sample, the clone carrying this T cell receptor beta chain was seen a few times. Its antigen remains unknown. The CDR3 length is 10 residues. Germline CDR1 is SGDLS and CDR2 is YYNGEE. Trimming shortened V by 3 bases and J by 8 bases, and 5 bases separated the two germline ends. This entry is derived from a study of identical twins. TCRdb redid the calling of the 5' RACE reads with MiXCR, one entry per CDR3 protein. The data show over 600,000 distinct CDR3 sequences, approximately 21% seen once. Overall study results and limits: Possibly, invariant MAIT and iNKT cells partly confounded zero-insertion analyses. These conclusions were based on statistical analysis (cross-sectional, not following the same donors).

This sample also appeared in a second study, on T cells expressing NK-cell markers. This second study says: Repertoire data for TCR beta were derived from sorted T cells (CD3+CD56+NKG2C+, CD3+CD56+NKG2C- and CD3+CD56-NKG2C+).

The source of this sequence is a woman younger than 35 in good health. The rearrangement links TRBV9 to TRBJ1-2; no clear D gene. Specimen: PBMCs. The CDR3 loop is CASSGRGYTF. CDR3 DNA: TGTGCCAGCAGCGGTCGGGGCTACACCTTC.